This TCR beta chain was obtained from a study of low-dose radiotherapy and immunotherapy resistance in tumors (dated by TCRdb to 2022 to 2024). Concerning the study at large: Patients in Cohort 1 were given 0.5 Gy per fraction every 2 weeks, and the prescribed total PTV dose was 6.5 Gy. Eight patients were included in the translational analysis, namely three from the first dose cohort plus the first five from the second dose cohort. The trial did not randomize participants into treatment groups. Starting on cycle 1 day 1, patients took 300 mg of aspirin by mouth once daily for four cycles. Cohort 2 received 1 Gy per fraction every two weeks, with a total of 13 Gy over 26 weeks. Cyclophosphamide 200 mg/m2 was administered intravenously every two weeks, one day before each radiation and immunotherapy administration. Patients were given nivolumab as a 240 mg flat dose every two weeks and ipilimumab at 1 mg/kg every six weeks, with both drugs delivered intravenously.

Spanning cysteine to phenylalanine, the CDR3 consists of 15 amino acids. Via the germline V gene, CDR1 is SGHRS and CDR2 YFSETQ. Sample time point, as interpreted from the label and publication: after trial treatment. The sample's treatment or condition label is to be understood as: LDRT plus nivolumab, ipilimumab, low-dose cyclophosphamide and aspirin (RACIN trial). Donors were enrolled in RACIN, a single-arm phase I dose-escalation trial combining nivolumab, ipilimumab, aspirin, low-dose cyclophosphamide and low-dose radiotherapy. Patients were eligible if they had advanced solid tumors that were TIL-negative. In the case of this clonotype: Which antigen it targets is not known. The DNA is left out, because the CDR3 cannot be placed on it with certainty; the CDR3 is given as TCRdb lists it.

First-strand cDNA was synthesized with Superscript III and a set of TRAV- and TRBV-specific primers, covering both TCRalpha and TCRbeta chains. TCRs were amplified with Phusion for around 20 PCR cycles, with a constant-region primer paired with the adapter attached to the V primers. Amplification of the isolated mRNA was done with the MessageAmp II aRNA Amplification Kit, which involved a roughly 15-hour in vitro transcription at 37 degrees C. The Dynabeads mRNA DIRECT Purification Kit was used to isolate mRNA for TCR sequencing. Indexed Illumina adapters were added in a second 25-cycle Phusion PCR, and the resulting products were purified with AMPure XP beads. Deep sequencing of TCRalpha and TCRbeta libraries was performed on an Illumina MiniSeq instrument. The study's processing was this. Using custom Perl scripts, TCR sequences that encoded the same protein were pooled, out-of-frame sequences were dropped, and the abundance of each clonotype was calculated. The analysis excluded TCR sequences that were supported by just one read. Shannon entropy, Gini index, clonality, richness, and the frequency of TCRs shared between repertoires were included as repertoire metrics. In TCRdb, the public reads were trimmed at Q25 with fastp and aligned with MiXCR, with productive beta chains retained. Each entry merges the rows of one CDR3 protein and shows their most common DNA and genes. These V and J calls rely on TCRdb rather than the paper's analysis. The sample includes about 35,000 distinct CDR3 sequences, with around 20% observed a single time. The ten most abundant clones make up roughly 10% of the sample.

The rearranged chain carries TRBV5-1 and TRBJ2-2; no check of the table's D call, TRBD2, against the DNA was made. Sequencing was performed on PBMCs, taken after low-dose radiotherapy plus immunotherapy. The receptor was isolated from a female donor with ovarian cancer. This receptor has the CDR3 CASSLASGTGELFFF.